What follows are 5 T cell receptor beta chains derived from one specimen sequenced in a study of cytomegalovirus exposure and HLA in healthy donors. A multiplex PCR was run with 60 Vbeta primers and 13 Jbeta primers. The method was immunoSEQ multiplex PCR; TCRdb's version includes in-frame clones alone and lacks a portion of them. The sample records approximately 280,000 clones, 80% to 90% being singletons. Sequenced input: PBMCs. Receptors were obtained from a man aged 40-50 years in good health and CMV-seropositive.

This clone occurred once. The chain recombines TRBV13 with TRBJ2-7; D is perhaps TRBD2 (5 bases). The CDR3 contains 15 residues. Germline assignment: CDR1 PRHDT and CDR2 FYEKMQ (reference sequence). The ends were cut back, 8 bases at V and 0 bases at J, with 17 bases in the middle. CDR3 sequence reads: CASAMGRGSSYEQYF. The CDR3 DNA reads as TGTGCCAGCGCCATGGGCCGGGGTAGCTCCTACGAGCAGTACTTC.

The gene calls are TRBV11-2 and TRBJ2-7, with a weak D call TRBD2 (5 bases). The germline CDR1 and CDR2 sequences are SGHAT and FQNNGV. V dropped 0 bases and J dropped 0 bases, with 12 bases sitting between them. CDR3 size: 16 residues. In DNA, the CDR3 is TGTGCCAGCAGCTTAGAAGCGGCAGGCCGCTCCTACGAGCAGTACTTC. This gives the protein CASSLEAAGRSYEQYF.

The CDR3, as DNA: TGTGCCAGCAGTTTGACTAGCGGGGCCCTCTACGAGCAGTACTTC. Protein sequence: CASSLTSGALYEQYF. The chain employs TRBV27 and TRBJ2-7; TRBD2 matches at 11 bases. Germline loops: CDR1 MNHEY, CDR2 SMNVEV (reference sequence). The CDR3 sequence is 15 residues long. V shed 3 bases, J shed 3 bases, and the junction held 4 bases outside the gene matches.

The chain joins TRBV9 to TRBJ1-1, with D perhaps matching TRBD1 (5 bases). The V and J ends lost 0 bases and 1 base respectively, with 10 bases between them. The CDR3 contains 15 residues. CDR1 is SGDLS, CDR2 YYNGEE, per germline. The CDR3 DNA follows: TGTGCCAGCAGCGTAGCTGACAGCTGGAACACTGAAGCTTTCTTT. It specifies CASSVADSWNTEAFF.

Regarding this clone: Within the sample, other DNA sequences also encode this same CDR3. This rearrangement joins TRBV5-1 to TRBJ2-1; 7 bases line up with TRBD2. CDR3 length equals 12 residues. The V gene's germline CDR1 is SGHRS and CDR2 YFSETQ. The V gene end was trimmed by 3 bases and the J gene end by 6 bases; junction bases not matched to a gene: 0. This chain's CDR3 is CASSWGGNEQFF. CDR3 DNA sequence: TGCGCCAGCAGCTGGGGGGGCAATGAGCAGTTCTTC.